A single T cell receptor beta chain is shown here with its context. This receptor's antigen is unknown. No much larger clone exists at a distance of one base, and base qualities are not known. This specimen's time point label, interpreted: about 28 days (+/-7) after the second vaccine dose. AZD1222 recipients given second doses at about 4 weeks or at about 12 weeks were pooled, since spike-specific TCR depth and breadth were not found to differ between the two schedules. Vaccinee samples came from UK trials COV001 and COV002, including a single-blind randomized controlled phase 2/3 trial of AZD1222 (ChAdOx1 nCoV-19) in healthy adults. For TCRbeta chain sequencing, PBMC samples were collected from trial participants at day 0 and at day 28 after the second dose. The CDR3 regions of human TCRbeta chains were analyzed by immunosequencing. On the study's bioinformatics: Repertoire TCRs were checked for matches against a reference library of SARS-CoV-2-specific TCRs that had been generated using the MIRA antigen-specificity platform. Breadth meant the fraction of unique TCRs that were SARS-CoV-2-associated, whereas depth meant the fraction of total T cells that were SARS-CoV-2-associated. Each spike-specific TCR was assigned to its reactive spike region and to a CD4 or CD8 class using the MIRA data. Log10-transformed breadth and depth values were compared by one-way ANOVA with Sidak's multiple comparisons tests. TCRdb retrieved this table from immuneACCESS and kept in-frame rearrangements only. Not all clones are present; in checked studies, unresolved V genes account for under half, and no reason is known for the remainder. Clonal size and the V and J genes are those of that table, whereas D and trimming came from the DNA. This sample is represented by roughly 140,000 clones; 90% of them were singletons. The ten largest account for less than 1.6% of the sample.

The data stem from a study of T cell responses to AZD1222 COVID-19 vaccine (dated by TCRdb to the early 2020s). General notes on the study: A total of 240 or so trial participants underwent TCR sequencing, of whom roughly 210 had received two doses of AZD1222 and 26 had received two doses of the MenACWY control vaccine. Trial participants were enrolled into age subgroups of 18-55, 56-69 and 70-plus years, which contained approximately 150, 28 and 58 TCR-sequenced participants, respectively.

The full study reports these points: Most participants were white British and females outnumbered males, and the authors suggested that clonal diversity may have been underestimated. Conclusions about previously exposed vaccinees are limited because only six or seven AZD1222 recipients were SARS-CoV-2 seropositive at baseline. Spike-specific TCR breadth and depth rose significantly after two AZD1222 doses compared with day 0 and with MenACWY recipients. Vaccine-associated CD4 TCRs spanned the whole spike protein, with dominant responses in regions 160-218 and 743-854. In the small 56-69-year group, the increase in depth fell short of significance, most likely because of low power. Because no samples from the day 14 peak response were available, repertoires could be characterized only after the peak T cell response. Reportedly, close to half of the unique spike-specific TCRs recognized epitopes lying outside the regions that are mutated in the B.1.351 and B.1.1.7 variants.

The junction shows trimming of 2 bases on V and 5 bases on J, plus 7 bases between the germline ends. Measured from the cysteine to the phenylalanine, the CDR3 is 13 residues long. Of the read, only the CDR3 DNA is kept; its 39 bases are in frame from base 1. This specimen was peripheral blood, taken 28 days after the second AZD1222 dose. The rearrangement combines TRBV12-3 or TRBV12-4 with TRBJ1-5, with an unclear D gene assignment. This clonotype was obtained from an adult who received the AZD1222 COVID-19 vaccine. The DNA is as follows: TGTGCCAGCAGTTTAATCATGGATCAGCCCCAGCATTTT. Its translation is CASSLIMDQPQHF.